This T cell receptor (beta chain) was sequenced in a study of control samples from healthy donors and cancer patients. Repertoires were generated with immunoSEQ multiplex PCR, while TCRdb's copy carries only in-frame clones and drops some. The sample carries 75,000 to 100,000 clones, roughly 92% recorded once. Germline V gene lookup returns CDR1 ENHRY and CDR2 SYGVKD. Between the trimmed V and J ends, which lost 8 bases and 4 bases, there was a span of 12 bases. The CDR3 is 13 residues long. The sample consisted of blood. This chain joins TRBV10-3 and TRBJ2-1; TRBD1 might be the D (5 bases). The sequence derives from a human donor in good health. The donor label of this sample is uncertain. The CDR3 DNA follows: TGTGCCATCGGTAGCACAGGATACAATGAGCAGTTCTTC. Its translation is CAIGSTGYNEQFF.